One sample yielded the 16 T cell receptor beta chains listed below, sequenced in a study of CD8 T cells in ankylosing spondylitis. Study-wide findings and caveats: A TCR beta motif of several highly homologous variants appeared characteristic of ankylosing spondylitis blood.

For these receptors, no antigen is known. TCRdb re-analysed the 5' RACE reads in MiXCR, keeping a single row per CDR3 protein. The sample contains about 210,000 distinct CDR3 sequences, 7% to 8% of which appear only once. The source material was blood, either unsorted or a sorted T cell fraction (not recorded which). These receptors were collected from a male donor with ankylosing spondylitis.

The table lists this clonotype with many counts. This chain links TRBV29-1 with TRBJ2-1, with 11 bases aligning to TRBD1. With V trimmed by 1 base and J by 5 bases, 4 bases remained unmatched. The germline V gene encodes CDR1 SQVTM and CDR2 ANQGSEA. This CDR3 comprises 15 residues. The CDR3 DNA reads TGCAGCGTTGAAGTTCCGGGACAGGGGGACAATGAGCAGTTCTTC. This encodes CSVEVPGQGDNEQFF.

The chain joins TRBV12-3 or TRBV12-4 to TRBJ1-5; possibly TRBD1 for D (5 bases). Trimming removed 6 bases at V and 0 bases at J, with 9 bases between. The CDR3 is 14 amino acids. The CDR3 region has the DNA TGTGCCAGCAGAGACAGTTATAGCAATCAGCCCCAGCATTTT. It is translated as CASRDSYSNQPQHF.

This clonotype was detected many times. CDR3 in amino acids: CSASDTAYEQYF. Written as DNA, the CDR3 is TGCAGTGCTAGCGACACCGCCTACGAGCAGTACTTC. J is TRBJ2-7 and V is TRBV20-1; D is uncertain. The germline V gene encodes CDR1 DFQATT and CDR2 SNEGSKA (reference sequence). Trimming stripped 3 bases from V and 2 bases from J, with 8 bases between. This CDR3 has 12 amino acids.

The sample holds many counts of this clonotype. The J gene is TRBJ1-1, the V gene TRBV12-5; TRBD1 is a possible D gene (5 bases). V lost 0 bases to trimming and J lost 13 bases, with 15 bases between them. CDR1 is LGHNT, CDR2 FRNRAP, per germline. This CDR3 region has 13 residues. The CDR3: CASGLVHGGRVFF. In nucleotides, the CDR3 is TGTGCTAGTGGTTTGGTACATGGGGGGAGAGTTTTCTTT.

This clonotype was detected ten times or more. The V gene is TRBV12-3 or TRBV12-4, the J gene TRBJ1-5; D may be TRBD1 (5 bases). Trimming removed 7 bases at V and 6 bases at J, with 13 bases between. The CDR3 is 13 residues long. The CDR3 DNA is TGTGCCAGCACTCTCGTGGGGGGTCAGCCCCAGCATTTT. Translation: CASTLVGGQPQHF.

This clonotype was counted at least ten times. The V gene is TRBV11-2, the J gene TRBJ2-5; 8 positions match TRBD1. The CDR3 consists of 14 residues. Germline V gene lookup returns CDR1 SGHAT and CDR2 FQNNGV. After removal of 4 bases from V and 5 bases from J, the junction contained 6 bases not matched to a gene. This chain's CDR3 is CASSSPGGAETQYF. The CDR3 region has the DNA TGTGCCAGCAGCTCCCCAGGGGGCGCCGAGACCCAGTACTTC. Based on the CDR3 plus reference TRBV11-2 and TRBJ2-5, the full variable domain is EAGVAQSPRYKIIEKRQSVAFWCNPISGHATLYWYQQILGQGPKLLIQFQNNGVVDDSQLPKDRFSAERLKGVDSTLKIQPAKLEDSAVYLCASSSPGGAETQYFGPGTRLLVL.

This clonotype was seen only a few times. This chain links TRBV5-6 with TRBJ2-1; 7 positions agree with TRBD2. J gave up 0 bases and V 3 bases, and 6 bases lay outside the gene matches. Germline V CDR1 and CDR2: SGHDT, YYEEEE. This CDR3 is 16 amino acids long. The CDR3 protein is CASSSGGSHSYNEQFF. DNA of the CDR3: TGTGCCAGCAGCTCCGGCGGGAGTCACTCCTACAATGAGCAGTTCTTC.

This clonotype was counted ten times or more. The chain recombines TRBV3-1 with TRBJ2-1; D not certain. Germline CDR1 and CDR2: LGHDT and YNNKEL (reference sequence). Trimming took off 1 base at V and 8 bases at J, with 6 bases between the two ends. This CDR3 contains 12 residues. The CDR3 sequence: CASSQAGDEQFF. The DNA for the CDR3 is TGTGCCAGCAGCCAAGCAGGCGATGAGCAGTTCTTC.

This clonotype was found many times. The chain joins TRBV7-9 to TRBJ2-3; the D gene is possibly TRBD1 (5 bases). The CDR3 is 15 residues long. Trimming pared 1 base from V and 0 bases from J, leaving 8 bases between. Looked up from germline, CDR1 is SEHNR and CDR2 is FQNEAQ (reference sequence). CDR3 region: CASSLGDRSTDTQYF. As DNA, the CDR3 is TGTGCCAGCAGCTTAGGAGACAGAAGCACAGATACGCAGTATTTT.

This clonotype was counted only a few times. The chain couples TRBV28 to TRBJ1-2; no definite D call. Between the trimmed V and J ends, which lost 4 bases and 3 bases, there was a span of 18 bases. This CDR3 region has 16 residues. Germline V CDR1 and CDR2: MDHEN, SYDVKM. The DNA of the CDR3 is TGTGCCAGCAGTTACACAACCAAGAACCGGGACTATGGCTACACCTTC. Its translation is CASSYTTKNRDYGYTF.

This clonotype has a count of ten or more. This chain links TRBV20-1 with TRBJ1-1, with D unresolved. The CDR3 totals 10 residues. Trimming pared 3 bases from V and 11 bases from J, leaving 10 bases between. Germline V gene sequence: CDR1 DFQATT, CDR2 SNEGSKA (reference sequence). CDR3 coding DNA: TGCAGTGCTAGCGGCGCTGGGGCTTTCTTT. Its translation is CSASGAGAFF.

The chain combines TRBV27 with TRBJ2-7, with unresolved D. This CDR3 spans 14 amino acids. Germline V gives CDR1 MNHEY, CDR2 SMNVEV (reference sequence). V was clipped by 1 base and J by 0 bases, with 7 bases between them. The CDR3 nucleotides read TGTGCCAGCAGTTTATACCCTTTCTCCTACGAGCAGTACTTC. Residues: CASSLYPFSYEQYF.

This chain uses TRBV12-3 or TRBV12-4 with TRBJ2-1; 12 nucleotides line up with TRBD2. Germline trimming cut 1 base from V and 9 bases from J; bases unmatched to any gene: 7. The CDR3 is 16 amino acids. The CDR3 DNA is TGTGCCAGCAGTTTAGGGCTAGCGGGAGGGAAAACTGAGCAGTTCTTC. This gives the protein CASSLGLAGGKTEQFF.

This clonotype occurred many times. The J gene is TRBJ2-7, the V gene TRBV4-3; 10 nucleotides match TRBD1. Unmatched junction bases numbered 5, after V lost 3 bases and J lost 3 bases. CDR1 and CDR2 (germline): LGHNA, YSLEER. The length of the CDR3 is 15 residues. DNA for the CDR3: TGCGCCAGCAGCCAGGGACAGGGGAATTTCTACGAGCAGTACTTC. It yields the protein CASSQGQGNFYEQYF.

This clonotype was counted a few times. The rearrangement uses TRBV7-2 and TRBJ2-7; 11 bases match TRBD1. The CDR3 has 15 amino acids. The V segment lost 3 bases and the J segment 7 bases; nucleotides outside the gene matches: 8. CDR1 is SGHTA, CDR2 FQGNSA, per germline. The CDR3 DNA sequence: TGTGCCAGCAGCTTTTTTGGACAGGGGGCAGGGGAGCAGTACTTC. It specifies CASSFFGQGAGEQYF.

This clonotype was counted a few times. The genes are TRBV30 and TRBJ2-7, with D maybe TRBD1 (5 bases). The CDR3 runs to 13 residues. Trimming cost V 3 bases and J 4 bases, with 13 bases left between them. CDR1 and CDR2 from the germline V gene are GTSNPN and SVGIG (reference sequence). CDR3 sequence (DNA): TGTGCCTGGAGAGATCCAGGGATGTACGAGCAGTACTTC. Protein product: CAWRDPGMYEQYF. Combining the CDR3 with reference TRBV30 and TRBJ2-7 gives the whole variable domain SQTIHQWPATLVQPVGSPLSLECTVEGTSNPNLYWYRQAAGRGLQLLFYSVGIGQISSEVPQNLSASRPQDRQFILSSKKLLLSDSGFYLCAWRDPGMYEQYFGPGTRLTVT.